These 22 T cell receptor beta chains were sequenced from one sample in a study of beta chain features in type 1 diabetes. As every portion of the isolated RNA was reverse transcribed, the sequencing read expressed TCRB transcripts. Using immunoSEQ multiplex PCR, the repertoire was profiled, and TCRdb retains in-frame clones only, with some absent. The sample contains under 550,000 clones, more than 9.5% of which appear only once. Sequencing used naive CD4+ T cells from blood. Receptors were obtained from a woman between 18 and 29 years old in good health.

This clone was found a few times. This chain uses TRBV7-2 with TRBJ2-2; TRBD1 might be the D (6 bases). CDR1 and CDR2 (germline): SGHTA, FQGNSA. Between the trimmed V and J ends, which lost 5 bases and 6 bases, there was a span of 13 bases. The CDR3 loop spans 14 amino acids. The CDR3 bases are TGTGCCAGCAGCCAACAGGGAGCGGCCGGGGAGCTGTTTTTT. Translated, it gives CASSQQGAAGELFF.

This clone has a handful of counts. The chain is built from TRBV29-1 and TRBJ1-1, with a weak D call TRBD1 (6 bases). V dropped 4 bases and J dropped 6 bases, with 18 bases sitting between them. Germline V gives CDR1 SQVTM, CDR2 ANQGSEA. The CDR3 has 14 amino acids. CDR3 sequence (DNA): TGCAGCGTTGCACAGGGACAAGAAAACTCTGAAGCTTTCTTT. Translating gives CSVAQGQENSEAFF.

Comment on this clone: Within the sample, other DNA sequences also encode this same CDR3. CDR3 nucleotide sequence: TGCGCCAGCTCGAGGACTAGCGGGAGCTCCTACAATGAGCAGTTCTTC. Translation gives CASSRTSGSSYNEQFF. The chain couples TRBV5-1 to TRBJ2-1; 13 nucleotides line up with TRBD2. The CDR3 extends over 16 amino acids. The V gene's germline CDR1 is SGHRS and CDR2 YFSETQ. The trim removed 7 bases at V and 0 bases at J, leaving 4 bases unmatched.

The DNA for the CDR3 is TGTGCCAGCTCACCATTACAGGGGGCTGAAGATACGCAGTATTTT. This codes for CASSPLQGAEDTQYF. The chain links TRBV18 to TRBJ2-3; 9 bases are shared with TRBD1. V trimming: 2 bases; J trimming: 5 bases; junction bases outside the gene matches: 5. This CDR3 spans 15 amino acids. Germline V gene lookup returns CDR1 KGHSH and CDR2 LQKENI. Supplemented by reference TRBV18 and TRBJ2-3, the full variable domain reads NAGVMQNPRHLVRRRGQEARLRCSPMKGHSHVYWYRQLPEEGLKFMVYLQKENIIDESGMPKERFSAEFPKEGPSILRIQQVVRGDSAAYFCASSPLQGAEDTQYFGPGTRLTVL.

There are a few counts of this clone. V is TRBV19 and J is TRBJ1-1; the match to TRBD1 covers 12 bases. The germline V gene encodes CDR1 LNHDA and CDR2 SQIVND (reference sequence). The CDR3 spans 15 residues. Trimming took 5 bases from V and 8 from J; bases not matched to a gene: 9. CDR3 residues: CASSSRRDRGREAFF. CDR3 in DNA: TGTGCCAGTAGTTCCCGTCGGGACAGGGGGCGGGAAGCTTTCTTT.

This clone has just a few counts. The genes are TRBV27 and TRBJ2-1, with TRBD1 as a possible D gene (5 bases). V was clipped by 2 bases and J by 2 bases, with 10 bases between them. The CDR3 extends over 15 amino acids. From germline, CDR1 is MNHEY and CDR2 SMNVEV (reference sequence). Here the CDR3 reads CASSLPGPPYNEQFF. The CDR3 bases are TGTGCCAGCAGTTTACCAGGGCCCCCCTACAATGAGCAGTTCTTC.

V gene TRBV12-5 combines with J gene TRBJ2-1, with 8 nucleotides matching TRBD2. CDR1 and CDR2 (germline): LGHNT, FRNRAP. V was clipped by 7 bases and J by 6 bases; unmatched bases: 11. The CDR3 covers 15 residues. Here the CDR3 DNA reads TGTGCTAGTGCCCCATGGGACCGGGGGGGCAATGAGCAGTTCTTC. As protein: CASAPWDRGGNEQFF.

This clone has a handful of counts. The genes are TRBV28 and TRBJ1-3; D perhaps matches TRBD1 (6 bases). Germline CDR1 reads MDHEN; CDR2 reads SYDVKM. V lost 6 bases and J lost 4, with 16 bases in between. The CDR3 contains 15 residues. CDR3 in amino acids: CASRGAGSLGNTIYF. The CDR3 DNA reads as TGTGCCAGCAGGGGGGCAGGTTCTCTGGGAAACACCATATATTTT.

This clone was recorded a few times. This chain joins TRBV19 and TRBJ1-2; D might be TRBD1 (6 bases). This CDR3 comprises 13 residues. V lost 1 base and J 3 bases, leaving 6 bases between the germline ends. CDR1 and CDR2 from the germline V gene are LNHDA and SQIVND (reference sequence). The CDR3 reads CASSIAGDYGYTF. Written as DNA, the CDR3 is TGTGCCAGTAGTATAGCAGGGGACTATGGCTACACCTTC.

This clone was counted a few times. The J gene is TRBJ2-4, the V gene TRBV6-1, with 7 bases matching TRBD1. The CDR3 length is 13 residues. V was pared by 6 bases and J by 5 bases, with 4 bases of the junction left unmatched. Germline loops: CDR1 MNHNS, CDR2 SASEGT. CDR3: CASSLGQQNIQYF. The DNA for the CDR3 is TGTGCCAGCAGCCTGGGACAGCAAAACATTCAGTACTTC.

The chain employs TRBV11-2 and TRBJ2-1; tentatively, D is TRBD1 (5 bases). The germline gives CDR1 SGHAT, CDR2 FQNNGV. The length of the CDR3 is 13 residues. Trimming removed 2 bases from V and 10 bases from J, with 12 bases in between. CDR3 in DNA: TGTGCCAGCAGCTTAACCGACAGCCTAGAGCAGTTCTTC. Its protein is CASSLTDSLEQFF. The full variable domain, completed using reference TRBV11-2 and TRBJ2-1, is EAGVAQSPRYKIIEKRQSVAFWCNPISGHATLYWYQQILGQGPKLLIQFQNNGVVDDSQLPKDRFSAERLKGVDSTLKIQPAKLEDSAVYLCASSLTDSLEQFFGPGTRLTVL.

This clone showed up just a few times. The gene calls are TRBV27 and TRBJ1-5, with 8 bases aligning to TRBD1. The CDR3 contains 16 residues. With V trimmed by 6 bases and J by 0 bases, 7 bases remained unmatched. Germline V gene data show CDR1 as MNHEY and CDR2 as SMNVEV (reference sequence). The CDR3 DNA follows: TGTGCCAGCAGCCCTCTGACAGGGGCTAGCAATCAGCCCCAGCATTTT. It translates to CASSPLTGASNQPQHF.

Concerning this clone: One junction end does not reproduce the germline sequence, and a read error may be involved. This sequence joins TRBV7-7 and TRBJ2-5; 9 nucleotides agree with TRBD1. CDR1 is SSHAT, CDR2 FNYEAQ, per germline (reference sequence). The CDR3 loop spans 14 amino acids. CDR3 loop: CASSRTGVGETQYF. CDR3 nucleotides: TGTGCTAGCAGCCGGACAGGGGTGGGCGAGACCCAGTACTTC.

This clone was seen at least ten times. V is TRBV30 and J is TRBJ1-2; tentative D call: TRBD1 (6 bases). The V and J ends lost 3 bases and 4 bases respectively, with 12 bases between them. Germline V gene sequence: CDR1 GTSNPN, CDR2 SVGIG (reference sequence). This CDR3 comprises 13 residues. For the CDR3, the DNA is TGTGCCTGGAGCGGAGGACAGCGCTATGGCTACACCTTC. It specifies CAWSGGQRYGYTF.

This rearrangement joins TRBV6-1 to TRBJ2-7, with 8 bases matching TRBD1. The germline V gene has CDR1 MNHNS and CDR2 SASEGT. The J segment lost 2 bases and the V segment lost 5 bases, leaving 5 bases of the junction unmatched. This CDR3 is built from 14 residues. The CDR3 bases are TGTGCCAGCAGTAAGGACAGGGCCACCTACGAGCAGTACTTC. This gives the protein CASSKDRATYEQYF.

The chain is built from TRBV5-1 and TRBJ2-3; no reliable D call. Per germline, CDR1 SGHRS and CDR2 YFSETQ. The CDR3 extends over 12 amino acids. The V end lost 7 bases, the J end lost 1 base, and 7 bases lay between the germline ends. The CDR3 loop reads CASGQGTDTQYF. The DNA of the CDR3 is TGCGCCAGCGGGCAAGGCACAGATACGCAGTATTTT.

The sample holds a few counts of this clone. The chain has TRBV7-6 and TRBJ2-5; 7 bases fit TRBD2. J lost 1 base, V lost 6 bases, and 8 bases had no gene match. In germline, CDR1 is SGHVS, CDR2 FNYEAQ. CDR3 size: 15 residues. The CDR3 DNA is TGTGCCAGCAGGCAATGGGGGGGAGTCCAAGAGACCCAGTACTTC. Its protein product is CASRQWGGVQETQYF.

This clone has a handful of counts. The rearrangement links TRBV7-2 to TRBJ2-1, with D perhaps given as TRBD1 or TRBD2 (5 bases each). Trimming pared 5 bases from V and 6 bases from J, leaving 20 bases between. Germline-derived CDR1 and CDR2 are SGHTA and FQGNSA. The CDR3 extends over 16 amino acids. The CDR3 bases are TGTGCCAGCAGCCCCCCTCCGACAGCGGCAGGCAATGAGCAGTTCTTC. It codes for CASSPPPTAAGNEQFF. Full variable domain (remainder filled in from reference TRBV7-2 and TRBJ2-1): GAGVSQSPSNKVTEKGKDVELRCDPISGHTALYWYRQSLGQGLEFLIYFQGNSAPDKSGLPSDRFSAERTGGSVSTLTIQRTQQEDSAVYLCASSPPPTAAGNEQFFGPGTRLTVL.

This sequence joins TRBV7-2 and TRBJ2-2; D is unclear. Trimming shortened V by 8 bases and J by 1 base, and 2 bases separated the two germline ends. CDR3 length: 11 residues. CDR1 is SGHTA, CDR2 FQGNSA, per germline. CDR3 residues: CASGNTGELFF. CDR3 coding DNA: TGTGCCAGCGGGAACACCGGGGAGCTGTTTTTT.

The chain is built from TRBV2 and TRBJ1-6; no reliable D call. This CDR3 is built from 13 residues. CDR1 is SNHLY, CDR2 FYNNEI, per germline. V was shortened by 6 bases and J by 8 bases, with 11 bases between the two germline ends. CDR3 loop: CASSQIGDSPLHF. The CDR3 DNA sequence: TGTGCCAGCAGCCAAATTGGGGATTCACCCCTCCACTTT.

This clone was seen more than once but under ten times. The chain has TRBV2 and TRBJ2-7; TRBD2 matches at 7 bases. This CDR3 comprises 14 residues. V lost 10 bases, J lost 2 bases, and 11 bases stayed unmatched. In germline, CDR1 is SNHLY, CDR2 FYNNEI. CDR3 sequence: CATRRASGTYEQYF. CDR3 nucleotides: TGTGCCACCCGAAGGGCTAGCGGTACCTACGAGCAGTACTTC.

This chain joins TRBV7-2 and TRBJ1-1, with 8 bases matching TRBD1. CDR3 size: 14 residues. V lost 5 bases to trimming and J lost 0 bases; unmatched junction nucleotides: 2. The germline V gene encodes CDR1 SGHTA and CDR2 FQGNSA. CDR3 residues: CASSRTGMNTEAFF. The CDR3 nucleotides are TGTGCCAGCAGCAGGACAGGGATGAACACTGAAGCTTTCTTT.